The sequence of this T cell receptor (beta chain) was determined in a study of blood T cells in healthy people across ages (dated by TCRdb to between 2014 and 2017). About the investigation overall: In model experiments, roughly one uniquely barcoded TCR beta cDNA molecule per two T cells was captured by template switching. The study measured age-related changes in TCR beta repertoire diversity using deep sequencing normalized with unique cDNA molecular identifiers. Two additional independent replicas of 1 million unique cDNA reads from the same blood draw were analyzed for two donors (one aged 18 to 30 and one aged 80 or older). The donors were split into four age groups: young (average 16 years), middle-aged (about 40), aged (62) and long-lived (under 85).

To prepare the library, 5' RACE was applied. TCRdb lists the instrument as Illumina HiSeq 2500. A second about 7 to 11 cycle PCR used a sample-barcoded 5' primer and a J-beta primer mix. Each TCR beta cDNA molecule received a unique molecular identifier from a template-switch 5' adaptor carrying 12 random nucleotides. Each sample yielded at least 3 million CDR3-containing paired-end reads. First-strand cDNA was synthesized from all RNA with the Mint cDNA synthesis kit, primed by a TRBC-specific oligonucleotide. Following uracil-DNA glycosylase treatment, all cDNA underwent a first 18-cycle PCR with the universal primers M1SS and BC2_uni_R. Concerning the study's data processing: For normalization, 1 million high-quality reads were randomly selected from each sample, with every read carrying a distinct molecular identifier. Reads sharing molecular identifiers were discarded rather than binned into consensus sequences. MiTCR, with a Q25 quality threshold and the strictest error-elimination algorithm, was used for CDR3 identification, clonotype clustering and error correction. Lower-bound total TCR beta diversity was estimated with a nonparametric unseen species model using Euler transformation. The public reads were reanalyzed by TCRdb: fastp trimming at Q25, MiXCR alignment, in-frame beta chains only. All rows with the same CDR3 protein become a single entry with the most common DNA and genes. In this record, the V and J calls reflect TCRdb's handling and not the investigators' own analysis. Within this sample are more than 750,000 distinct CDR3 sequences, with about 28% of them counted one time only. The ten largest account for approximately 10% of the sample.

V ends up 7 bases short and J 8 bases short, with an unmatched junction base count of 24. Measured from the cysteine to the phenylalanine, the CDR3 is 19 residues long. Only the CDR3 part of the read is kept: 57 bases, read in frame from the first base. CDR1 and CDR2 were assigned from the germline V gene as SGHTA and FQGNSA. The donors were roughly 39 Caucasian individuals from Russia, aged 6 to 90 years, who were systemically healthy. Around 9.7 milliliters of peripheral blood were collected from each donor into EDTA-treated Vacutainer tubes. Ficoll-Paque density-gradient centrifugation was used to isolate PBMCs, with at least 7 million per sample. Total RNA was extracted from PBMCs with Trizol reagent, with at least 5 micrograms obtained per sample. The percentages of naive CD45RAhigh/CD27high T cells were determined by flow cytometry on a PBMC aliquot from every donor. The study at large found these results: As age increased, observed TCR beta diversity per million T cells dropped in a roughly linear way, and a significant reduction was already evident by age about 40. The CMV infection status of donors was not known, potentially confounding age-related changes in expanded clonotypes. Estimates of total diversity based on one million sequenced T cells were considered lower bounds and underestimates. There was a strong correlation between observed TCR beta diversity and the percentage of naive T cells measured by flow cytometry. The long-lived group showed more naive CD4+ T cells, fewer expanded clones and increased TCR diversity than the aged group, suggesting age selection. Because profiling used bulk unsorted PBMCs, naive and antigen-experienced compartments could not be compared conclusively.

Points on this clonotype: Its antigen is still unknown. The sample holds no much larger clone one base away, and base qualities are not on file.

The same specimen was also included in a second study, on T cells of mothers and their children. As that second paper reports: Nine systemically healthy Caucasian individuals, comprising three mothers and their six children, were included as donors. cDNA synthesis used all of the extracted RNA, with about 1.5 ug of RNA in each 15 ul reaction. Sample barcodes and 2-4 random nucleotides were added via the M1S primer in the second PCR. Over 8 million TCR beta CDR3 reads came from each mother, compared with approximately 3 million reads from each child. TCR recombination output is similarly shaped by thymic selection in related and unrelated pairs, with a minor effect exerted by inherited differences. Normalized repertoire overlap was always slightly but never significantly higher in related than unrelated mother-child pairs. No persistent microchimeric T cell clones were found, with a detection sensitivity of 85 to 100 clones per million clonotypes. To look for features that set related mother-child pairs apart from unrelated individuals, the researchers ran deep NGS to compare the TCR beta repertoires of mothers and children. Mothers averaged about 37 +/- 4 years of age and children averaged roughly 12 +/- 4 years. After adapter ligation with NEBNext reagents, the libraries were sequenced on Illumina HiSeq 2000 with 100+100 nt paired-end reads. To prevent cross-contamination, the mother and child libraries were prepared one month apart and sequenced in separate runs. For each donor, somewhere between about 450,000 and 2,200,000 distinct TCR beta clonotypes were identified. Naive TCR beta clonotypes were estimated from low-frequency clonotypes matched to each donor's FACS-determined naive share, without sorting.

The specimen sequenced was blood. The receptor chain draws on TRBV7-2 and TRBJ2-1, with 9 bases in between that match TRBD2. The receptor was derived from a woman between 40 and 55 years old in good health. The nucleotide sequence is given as TGTGCCAGCACCTCGTTGCTCTATGAGAATAGCGGGGGCGGATATGAGCAGTTCTTC. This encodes CASTSLLYENSGGGYEQFF.